These 5 T cell receptor beta chains were sequenced from one sample in a study of shared clonotypes between healthy human individuals. TCRdb's table, derived via immunoSEQ multiplex PCR, lists solely in-frame clones and lacks some. The sample yields about a million clones, roughly 80% seen once. Sequencing input: memory CD4+ T cells from PBMCs. Subset meaning: CD45RA-negative fraction. These receptors were collected from a man aged 18-30 years in good health. Some clones in this sample may be carry-over from other donors' samples.

This clone was detected once. J is TRBJ2-3 and V is TRBV29-1, with TRBD2 matching 12 bases. Germline V gene sequence: CDR1 SQVTM, CDR2 ANQGSEA. The V gene end was trimmed by 4 bases and the J gene end by 5 bases; junction bases not matched to a gene: 7. The CDR3 runs to 15 residues. The DNA of the CDR3 is TGCAGCGTTGGACAACTAGCGGGAGGACGAGATACGCAGTATTTT. This codes for CSVGQLAGGRDTQYF.

V gene TRBV25-1 combines with J gene TRBJ2-1, with TRBD2 matching 11 bases. CDR3 length: 17 residues. Per germline, CDR1 MGHDK and CDR2 SYGVNS. V lost 4 bases to trimming and J lost 7 bases; unmatched junction nucleotides: 12. The DNA of the CDR3 is TGTGCCAGCAGTGTAGTAGCGGGAGGGCTCTCTCGGAATGAGCAGTTCTTC. Translating gives CASSVVAGGLSRNEQFF.

This chain joins TRBV18 and TRBJ2-3; 7 nucleotides match TRBD1. The CDR3 totals 14 residues. The germline V gene has CDR1 KGHSH and CDR2 LQKENI. Trimming removed 4 bases from V and 4 bases from J; junction bases left unmatched: 5. The CDR3 sequence: CASSRDSRADTQYF. The CDR3 coding sequence is TGTGCCAGCTCACGGGACAGCAGGGCAGATACGCAGTATTTT.

This clone has ten or more counts. The chain links TRBV6-5 to TRBJ1-1, with TRBD1 as a possible D gene (6 bases). The CDR3 covers 14 residues. Trimming stripped 4 bases from V and 0 bases from J, with 9 bases between. Looked up from germline, CDR1 is MNHEY and CDR2 is SVGAGI. CDR3 nucleotide sequence: TGTGCCAGCAGTTTGGACAGAGTGAACACTGAAGCTTTCTTT. It encodes CASSLDRVNTEAFF.

The rearrangement links TRBV7-2 to TRBJ2-7; the D gene is possibly TRBD2 (6 bases). The V gene lost 5 bases and the J gene lost 1 base, with 24 bases spanning the gap. CDR1 and CDR2 from the germline V gene are SGHTA and FQGNSA. This CDR3 spans 18 amino acids. CDR3 DNA sequence: TGTGCCAGCAGCCAGCAGTACGGGGGAAGGAGTGGGTCCTACGAGCAGTACTTC. Encoded protein: CASSQQYGGRSGSYEQYF.